These T cell receptor beta chains were read from a single sample in a study of T cells after yellow fever vaccination. TCRdb re-derived calls from the 5' RACE reads in MiXCR, one entry per CDR3 protein. Of fewer than 350,000 distinct CDR3 sequences in the sample, 8% to 10% were seen once. Sequencing used PBMCs, obtained on the day of the first yellow fever vaccination. The source is a man between 18 and 29 years old who received the YFV17D yellow fever vaccine. Both conserved end residues are part of each CDR3. The D gene is left open where the match is weak. Size values are once, few and many counts, or a class for expanded clones, and some rows have none.

v_call	clone_size	d_call	j_call	cdr3_aa	cdr3_nt
TRBV11-2	NA	TRBD1	TRBJ1-6	CASNYRGSPLHF	TGTGCCAGCAATTACAGGGGATCACCCCTCCACTTT
TRBV5-1	NA	TRBD1	TRBJ2-1	CASSLRGQGGNEQFF	TGCGCCAGCAGCTTGCGGGGACAGGGTGGAAATGAGCAGTTCTTC
TRBV7-2	many	NA	TRBJ2-3	CASSPGLSTRTDTQYF	TGTGCCAGCAGCCCGGGACTGTCAACACGCACAGATACGCAGTATTTT
TRBV10-3	few	TRBD1	TRBJ2-1	CAISESRGQALGNEQFF	TGTGCCATCAGTGAGTCGAGAGGACAGGCTCTCGGCAATGAGCAGTTCTTC
TRBV6-2/TRBV6-3	NA	NA	TRBJ2-3	CASSRQDTQYF	TGTGCCAGCAGCCGTCAGGATACGCAGTATTTT
TRBV18	few	TRBD2	TRBJ2-7	CASSPPVLAGRRSYEQYF	TGTGCCAGCTCACCACCGGTGCTAGCGGGTCGCCGCTCCTACGAGCAGTACTTC
TRBV4-1	many	TRBD1	TRBJ1-1	CASSHLTGGLNTEAFF	TGCGCCAGCAGCCATCTGACAGGGGGGTTGAACACTGAAGCTTTCTTT
TRBV5-1	many	NA	TRBJ2-5	CASSSVPGSETQYF	TGCGCCAGCAGCTCTGTCCCGGGCTCGGAGACCCAGTACTTC
TRBV5-1	NA	NA	TRBJ2-5	CASSFVRGGETQYF	TGCGCCAGCAGCTTCGTACGGGGTGGGGAGACCCAGTACTTC
TRBV11-2	NA	NA	TRBJ1-3	CASSFQYF	TGTGCCAGCAGCTTCCAGTATTTT
TRBV29-1	NA	TRBD1	TRBJ1-1	CSVREGTGNTEAFF	TGCAGCGTCAGAGAAGGGACAGGGAACACTGAAGCTTTCTTT
TRBV4-1	few	NA	TRBJ2-5	CASSKPRDKETQYF	TGCGCCAGCAGCAAGCCGCGGGACAAAGAGACCCAGTACTTC
TRBV5-1	few	NA	TRBJ1-2	CASSRDGEGYTF	TGCGCCAGCAGCCGGGACGGTGAAGGCTACACCTTC
TRBV14	many	NA	TRBJ2-7	CASSQDHGNSRTYEQYF	TGTGCCAGCAGCCAAGATCACGGGAATAGTAGGACCTACGAGCAGTACTTC
TRBV20-1	NA	TRBD1	TRBJ2-2	CSARRQGLTGELFF	TGCAGTGCCCGGCGACAGGGCTTGACCGGGGAGCTGTTTTTT
TRBV14	NA	TRBD1	TRBJ1-1	CASSQVWAGGERRTEAFF	TGTGCCAGCAGCCAAGTTTGGGCAGGGGGGGAACGGAGGACTGAAGCTTTCTTT
TRBV20-1	NA	NA	TRBJ2-3	CSASPSESDTQYF	TGCAGTGCTTCCCCTTCAGAGTCAGATACGCAGTATTTT
TRBV18	NA	TRBD2	TRBJ2-5	CASSPPSWEIAGASQTQYF	TGTGCCAGCTCACCACCGAGTTGGGAAATAGCGGGGGCTTCGCAGACCCAGTACTTC
TRBV20-1	few	NA	TRBJ2-3	CSARIRDTQYF	TGCAGTGCAAGAATCCGCGATACGCAGTATTTT
TRBV15	NA	NA	TRBJ2-7	CATSRDRNNEQYF	TGTGCCACCAGCAGAGACCGAAATAACGAGCAGTACTTC
TRBV20-1	few	NA	TRBJ2-3	CSEARPSTDTQYF	TGCAGTGAGGCTCGACCTAGCACAGATACGCAGTATTTT
TRBV12-3/TRBV12-4	few	NA	TRBJ1-5	CASSHNSNQPQHF	TGTGCCAGCAGTCACAATAGCAATCAGCCCCAGCATTTT
TRBV19	few	NA	TRBJ2-1	CASSIGDPRDPSNEQFF	TGTGCCAGTAGTATTGGGGACCCACGTGATCCGAGCAATGAGCAGTTCTTC
TRBV6-1	NA	TRBD1	TRBJ1-1	CASSAGGNMNTEAFF	TGTGCCAGCAGTGCAGGGGGGAACATGAACACTGAAGCTTTCTTT
TRBV28	many	NA	TRBJ1-1	CASSYNMNTEAFF	TGTGCCAGCAGTTATAACATGAACACTGAAGCTTTCTTT
TRBV6-1	few	NA	TRBJ1-2	CASSVVGPDYGYTF	TGTGCCAGCAGTGTTGTGGGGCCGGACTATGGCTACACCTTC
TRBV3-1	few	TRBD2	TRBJ2-4	CASSQGGTRENIQYF	TGTGCCAGCAGCCAAGGGGGGACTAGAGAAAACATTCAGTACTTC
TRBV7-3	NA	NA	TRBJ2-1	CASSPRNQGNEQFF	TGTGCCAGCAGCCCCCGGAACCAGGGGAATGAGCAGTTCTTC
TRBV23-1	NA	NA	TRBJ2-4	CASSHGPREAKNIQYF	TGCGCCAGCAGCCATGGACCGAGGGAAGCCAAAAACATTCAGTACTTC
TRBV6-1	few	TRBD1	TRBJ2-3	CASSRTGTGDTQYF	TGTGCCAGCAGTCGGACAGGAACGGGAGATACGCAGTATTTT
TRBV5-4	NA	TRBD1	TRBJ2-5	CASSEGATGETQYF	TGTGCCAGCAGCGAGGGGGCAACGGGAGAGACCCAGTACTTC